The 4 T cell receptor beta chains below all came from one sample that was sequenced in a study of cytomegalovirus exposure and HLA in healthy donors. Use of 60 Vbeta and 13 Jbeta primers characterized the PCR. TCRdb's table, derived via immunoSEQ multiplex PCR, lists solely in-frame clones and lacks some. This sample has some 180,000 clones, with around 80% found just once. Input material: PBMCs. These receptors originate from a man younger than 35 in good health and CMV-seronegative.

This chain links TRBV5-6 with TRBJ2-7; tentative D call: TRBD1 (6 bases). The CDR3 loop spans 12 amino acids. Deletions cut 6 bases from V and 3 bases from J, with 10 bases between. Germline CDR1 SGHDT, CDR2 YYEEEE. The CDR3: CASKGVHYEQYF. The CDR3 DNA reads TGTGCCAGCAAGGGGGTTCACTACGAGCAGTACTTC.

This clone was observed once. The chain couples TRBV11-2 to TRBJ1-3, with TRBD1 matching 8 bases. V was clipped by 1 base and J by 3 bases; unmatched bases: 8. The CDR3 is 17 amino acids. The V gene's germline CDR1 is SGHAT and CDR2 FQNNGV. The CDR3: CASSLAPRTGFGNTIYF. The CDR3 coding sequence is TGTGCCAGCAGCTTAGCCCCCCGGACAGGGTTTGGAAACACCATATATTTT.

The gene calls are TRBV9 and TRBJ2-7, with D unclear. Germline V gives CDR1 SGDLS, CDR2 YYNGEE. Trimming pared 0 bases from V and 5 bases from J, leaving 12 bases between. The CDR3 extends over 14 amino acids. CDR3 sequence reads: CASSVGSKPHEQYF. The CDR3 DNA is TGTGCCAGCAGCGTAGGTAGTAAGCCCCACGAGCAGTACTTC.

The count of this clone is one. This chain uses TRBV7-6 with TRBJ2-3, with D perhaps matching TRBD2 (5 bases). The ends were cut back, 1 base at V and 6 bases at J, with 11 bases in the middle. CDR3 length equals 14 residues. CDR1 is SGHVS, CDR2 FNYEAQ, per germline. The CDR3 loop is CASSLVLSGDTQYF. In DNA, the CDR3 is TGTGCCAGCAGCTTAGTACTAAGCGGCGATACGCAGTATTTT.